The T cell receptor beta chain described here comes from a study of a mutant IDH1 vaccine in newly diagnosed glioma. Background on the study: Vaccine administration was initiated 4-6 weeks following radiotherapy alone, or with temozolomide cycles. Pretreatment consisted of radiotherapy, temozolomide, or both, with most receiving both.

Time point noted: week 11, during vaccination. Alongside topical imiquimod, each dose of vaccine comprised 300 ug of mutant IDH1 20-mer peptide. Patients carried new grade 3 or 4 IDH1-mutant astrocytomas lacking nuclear ATRX. Broader study findings: There were vaccine-induced immune responses in around 93% of the patients.

Note on this clone: The antigen remains unidentified.

J gave up 6 bases and V 5 bases, and 7 bases lay outside the gene matches. Per the germline V gene, CDR1 is LNHDA and CDR2 is SQIVND (reference sequence). This CDR3 has 15 residues. Some clones are missing from TCRdb's copy, which holds only in-frame ones; the method was immunoSEQ multiplex PCR. The table includes around 26,000 clones, around 70% detected once. The sample was peripheral blood mononuclear cells (PBMCs), taken from a glioma patient whose treatment included an IDH1 peptide vaccine. The receptor's source is a man younger than 30 with glioma. Some clones in this sample may be carry-over from other donors' samples. The gene calls are TRBV19 and TRBJ1-5; 10 positions match TRBD1. The CDR3: CASSPTGGYGQPQHF. CDR3 sequence (DNA): TGTGCCAGTAGTCCGACAGGGGGCTATGGTCAGCCCCAGCATTTT.